The clone carrying this T cell receptor (beta chain) showed up just a few times. Antigen: not known. The sample belongs to a study of OX40 agonist ivuxolimab in advanced cancers. As for the study in general: Mean age approximately 61 years, range about 20 to 79; around 80% male. Study-wide findings and caveats: Not determined was the antigen specificity of the expanded peripheral T cells. Doses of 0.1 to 3.0 mg/kg were accompanied by clonal expansion of CD4+ and CD8+ blood T cells by week 6. There were also nonresponders showing low normalized T-cell clonal expansion.

Data came from immunoSEQ multiplex PCR; TCRdb stores just in-frame clones and leaves some out. The sample contains tens of thousands of clones, 80% to 90% of which appear only once. This TCR was sampled from an adult with an advanced solid tumor such as melanoma, head and neck, liver or kidney cancer. This material consisted of CD4+ or CD8+ T cells sorted from blood, taken in a trial of the OX40 agonist ivuxolimab.

CDR3 residues: CASSFRIHEQYF. In DNA, the CDR3 is TGTGCCAGCTCATTCAGGATCCACGAGCAGTACTTC. The genes are TRBV18 and TRBJ2-7, with D unclear. Germline V lookup: CDR1 KGHSH, CDR2 LQKENI. The CDR3 is 12 residues long. Trimming cost V 5 bases and J 5 bases, with 10 bases left between them. Based on the CDR3 plus reference TRBV18 and TRBJ2-7, the full variable domain is NAGVMQNPRHLVRRRGQEARLRCSPMKGHSHVYWYRQLPEEGLKFMVYLQKENIIDESGMPKERFSAEFPKEGPSILRIQQVVRGDSAAYFCASSFRIHEQYFGPGTRLTVT.